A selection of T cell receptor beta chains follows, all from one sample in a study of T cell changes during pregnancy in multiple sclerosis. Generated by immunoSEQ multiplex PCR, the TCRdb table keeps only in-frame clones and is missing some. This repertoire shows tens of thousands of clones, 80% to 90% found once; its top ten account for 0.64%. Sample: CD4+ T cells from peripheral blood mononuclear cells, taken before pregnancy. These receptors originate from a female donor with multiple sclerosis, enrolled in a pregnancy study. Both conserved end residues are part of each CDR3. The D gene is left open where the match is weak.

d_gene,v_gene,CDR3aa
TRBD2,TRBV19,CASSSGLAGVEQFF
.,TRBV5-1,CASSLRENNEQFF
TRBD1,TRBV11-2,CASSLTTGGWSEKLFF
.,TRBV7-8,CASSATRVNSGNTIYF
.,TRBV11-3,CASSLSRVTGELFF
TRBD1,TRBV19,CASSDGTDDSGANVLTF
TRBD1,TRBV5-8,CASSQSPGQGTGNTIYF
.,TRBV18,CASSLLVTGELFF
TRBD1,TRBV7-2,CASSPRGTGGFYGYTF
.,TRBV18,CASSLDSRNTIYF
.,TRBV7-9,CASSSVGGGDTQYF
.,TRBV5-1,CASSLAKLDTGELFF
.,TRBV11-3,CASSSFSNTGELFF